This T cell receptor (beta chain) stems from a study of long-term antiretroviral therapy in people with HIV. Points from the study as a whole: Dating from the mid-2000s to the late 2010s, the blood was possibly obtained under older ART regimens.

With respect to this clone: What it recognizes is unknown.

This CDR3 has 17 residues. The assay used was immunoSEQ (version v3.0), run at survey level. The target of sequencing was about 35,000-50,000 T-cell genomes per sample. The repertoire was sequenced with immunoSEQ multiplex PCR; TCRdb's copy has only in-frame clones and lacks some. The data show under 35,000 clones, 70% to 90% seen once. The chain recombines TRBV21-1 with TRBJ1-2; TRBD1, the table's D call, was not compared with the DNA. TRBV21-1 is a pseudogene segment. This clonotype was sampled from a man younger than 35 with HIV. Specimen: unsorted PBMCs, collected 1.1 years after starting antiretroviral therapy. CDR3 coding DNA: TGTGCCAGCACAAGCGGTGGGACAGGGCCCTACATCTATGGCTACACCTTC. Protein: CASTSGGTGPYIYGYTF.